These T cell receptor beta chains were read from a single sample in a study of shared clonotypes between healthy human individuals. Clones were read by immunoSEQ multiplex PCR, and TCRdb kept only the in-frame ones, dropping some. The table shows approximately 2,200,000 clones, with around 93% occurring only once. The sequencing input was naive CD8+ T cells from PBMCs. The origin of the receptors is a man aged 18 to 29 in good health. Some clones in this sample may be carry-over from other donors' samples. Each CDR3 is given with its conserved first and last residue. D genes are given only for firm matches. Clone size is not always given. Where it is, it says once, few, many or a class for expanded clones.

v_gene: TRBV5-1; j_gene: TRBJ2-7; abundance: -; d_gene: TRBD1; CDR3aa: CASSETGGYEQYF; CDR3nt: TGCGCCAGCAGTGAGACAGGGGGATACGAGCAGTACTTC
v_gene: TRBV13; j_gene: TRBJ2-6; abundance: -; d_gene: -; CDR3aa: CASSMGWQVISGANVLTF; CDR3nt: TGTGCCAGCAGCATGGGGTGGCAGGTCATCTCTGGGGCCAACGTCCTGACTTTC
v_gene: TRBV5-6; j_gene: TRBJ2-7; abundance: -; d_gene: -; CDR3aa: CASSYPGVAYEQYF; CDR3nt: TGTGCCAGCAGCTACCCCGGGGTTGCCTACGAGCAGTACTTC
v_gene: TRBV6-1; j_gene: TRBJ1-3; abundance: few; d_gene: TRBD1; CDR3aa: CASNEPGQGLSSGNTIYF; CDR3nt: TGTGCCAGCAATGAGCCGGGACAGGGGCTCAGCTCTGGAAACACCATATATTTT
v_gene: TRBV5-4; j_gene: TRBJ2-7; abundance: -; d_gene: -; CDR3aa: CASSSFDSYEQYF; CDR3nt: TGTGCCAGCAGCTCATTCGATTCCTACGAGCAGTACTTC
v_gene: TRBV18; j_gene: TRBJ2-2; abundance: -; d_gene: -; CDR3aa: CASSPPQAGELFF; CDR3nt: TGTGCCAGCTCACCACCCCAAGCCGGGGAGCTGTTTTTT
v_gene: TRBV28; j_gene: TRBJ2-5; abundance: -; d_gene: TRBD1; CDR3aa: CASSTKGQVLWETQYF; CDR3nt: TGTGCCAGCAGTACGAAGGGACAGGTCCTTTGGGAGACCCAGTACTTC
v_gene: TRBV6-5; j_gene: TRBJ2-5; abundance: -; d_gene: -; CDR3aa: CASSYSNARVETQYF; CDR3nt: TGTGCCAGCAGTTACTCGAATGCTAGAGTGGAGACCCAGTACTTC
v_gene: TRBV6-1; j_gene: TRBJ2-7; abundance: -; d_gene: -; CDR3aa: CASSERPGRSSYEQYF; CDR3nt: TGTGCCAGCAGTGAAAGACCGGGACGGAGCTCCTACGAGCAGTACTTC
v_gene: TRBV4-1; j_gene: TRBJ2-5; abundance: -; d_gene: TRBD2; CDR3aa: CASSQEGERLAGDETQYF; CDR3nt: TGCGCCAGCAGCCAAGAAGGTGAGAGACTAGCGGGAGATGAGACCCAGTACTTC
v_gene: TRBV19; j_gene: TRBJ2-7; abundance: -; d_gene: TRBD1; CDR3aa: CASSILGQGIHEQYF; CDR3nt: TGTGCCAGTAGTATTTTGGGACAGGGTATCCACGAGCAGTACTTC
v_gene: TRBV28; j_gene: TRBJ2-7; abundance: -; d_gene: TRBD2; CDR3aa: CASTREGLAFSSGNF; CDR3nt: TGTGCCAGCACCAGGGAGGGACTAGCGTTTTCTTCGGGGAACTTC
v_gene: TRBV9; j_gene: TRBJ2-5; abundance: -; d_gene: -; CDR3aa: CASSVEAVPETQYF; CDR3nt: TGTGCCAGCAGCGTAGAGGCGGTCCCAGAGACCCAGTACTTC
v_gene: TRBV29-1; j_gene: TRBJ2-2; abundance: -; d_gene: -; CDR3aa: CSGFSGPAGELFF; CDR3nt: TGCAGCGGGTTTTCGGGCCCGGCCGGGGAGCTGTTTTTT
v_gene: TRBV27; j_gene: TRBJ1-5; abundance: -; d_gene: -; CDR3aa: CASRLGGAGQPQHF; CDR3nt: TGTGCCAGCAGGCTCGGGGGGGCAGGGCAGCCCCAGCATTTT
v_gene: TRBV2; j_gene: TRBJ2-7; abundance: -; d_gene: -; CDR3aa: CASSEGEGVTSYEQYF; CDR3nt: TGTGCCAGCAGTGAAGGTGAGGGGGTCACCTCCTACGAGCAGTACTTC
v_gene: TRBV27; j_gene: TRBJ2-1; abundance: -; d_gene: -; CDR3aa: CASSLLARPEQFF; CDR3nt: TGTGCCAGCAGTTTATTAGCCCGGCCAGAGCAGTTCTTC
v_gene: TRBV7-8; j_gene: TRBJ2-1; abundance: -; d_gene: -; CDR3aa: CASSRGVAYNEQFF; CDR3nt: TGTGCCAGCAGCCGCGGGGTAGCCTACAATGAGCAGTTCTTC
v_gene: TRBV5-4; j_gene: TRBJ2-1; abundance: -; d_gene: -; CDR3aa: CASSLIGRTNEQFF; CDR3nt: TGTGCCAGCAGCTTGATAGGCAGAACTAATGAGCAGTTCTTC
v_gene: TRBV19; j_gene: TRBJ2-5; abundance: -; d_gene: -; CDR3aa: CASSIMASTIQETQYF; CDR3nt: TGTGCCAGTAGTATAATGGCCAGTACCATTCAAGAGACCCAGTACTTC
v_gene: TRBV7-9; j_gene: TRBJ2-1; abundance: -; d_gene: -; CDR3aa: CASSLVKTLYNEQFF; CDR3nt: TGTGCCAGCAGCTTAGTAAAAACGTTGTACAATGAGCAGTTCTTC
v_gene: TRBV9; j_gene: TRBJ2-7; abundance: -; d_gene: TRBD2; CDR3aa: CASSLGTSGSHEQYF; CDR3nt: TGTGCCAGCAGCCTCGGGACTAGCGGGAGCCACGAGCAGTACTTC
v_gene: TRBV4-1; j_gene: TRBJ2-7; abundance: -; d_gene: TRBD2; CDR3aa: CASSQGLAGLVEQYF; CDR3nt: TGCGCCAGCAGCCAAGGGCTAGCGGGTCTGGTGGAGCAGTACTTC
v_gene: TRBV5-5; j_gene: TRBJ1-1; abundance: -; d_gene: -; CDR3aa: CASIRLPGQTNTEAFF; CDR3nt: TGTGCCAGCATCCGGCTGCCTGGACAGACCAACACTGAAGCTTTCTTT
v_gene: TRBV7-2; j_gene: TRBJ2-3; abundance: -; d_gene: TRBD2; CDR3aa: CASSSWTSGRGTDTQYF; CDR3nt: TGTGCCAGCAGCTCCTGGACTAGCGGGAGGGGCACAGATACGCAGTATTTT
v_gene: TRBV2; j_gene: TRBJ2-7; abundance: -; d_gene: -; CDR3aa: CAPGGTYEQYF; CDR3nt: TGTGCCCCGGGTGGGACCTACGAGCAGTACTTC
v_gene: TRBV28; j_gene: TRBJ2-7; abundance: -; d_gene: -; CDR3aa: CASSPAGGTNYEQYF; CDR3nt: TGTGCCAGCAGTCCCGCCGGGGGGACAAATTACGAGCAGTACTTC
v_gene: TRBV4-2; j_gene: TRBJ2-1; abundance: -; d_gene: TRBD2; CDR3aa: CASSQGRSSGSDEQFF; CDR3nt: TGTGCCAGCAGCCAAGGAAGGTCTAGCGGGAGCGATGAGCAGTTCTTC
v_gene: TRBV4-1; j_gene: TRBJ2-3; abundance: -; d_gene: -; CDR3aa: CASSQASTDTQYF; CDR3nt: TGCGCCAGCAGCCAAGCAAGCACAGATACGCAGTATTTT
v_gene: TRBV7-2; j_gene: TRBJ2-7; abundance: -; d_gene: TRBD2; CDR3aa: CASSLSPAGGIYEQYF; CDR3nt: TGTGCCAGCAGCTTAAGCCCAGCGGGAGGTATCTACGAGCAGTACTTC
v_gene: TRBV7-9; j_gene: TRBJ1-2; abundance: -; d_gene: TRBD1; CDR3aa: CASSFGTGDFYGYTF; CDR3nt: TGTGCCAGCAGCTTCGGGACAGGGGACTTCTATGGCTACACCTTC
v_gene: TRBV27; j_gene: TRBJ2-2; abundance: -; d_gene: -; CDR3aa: CASSPSGPGELFF; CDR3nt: TGTGCCAGCAGCCCCTCCGGGCCCGGGGAGCTGTTTTTT
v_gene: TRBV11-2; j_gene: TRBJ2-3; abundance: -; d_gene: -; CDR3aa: CASSSRDTDTDTQYF; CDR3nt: TGTGCCAGCAGCTCCAGGGACACTGACACAGATACGCAGTATTTT
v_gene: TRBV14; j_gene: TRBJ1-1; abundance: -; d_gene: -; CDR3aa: CASSPFLRQINTEAFF; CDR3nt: TGTGCCAGCAGCCCCTTTTTGCGGCAGATTAACACTGAAGCTTTCTTT
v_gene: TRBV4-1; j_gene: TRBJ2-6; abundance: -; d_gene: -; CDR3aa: CASSQGPGGFLTGANVLTF; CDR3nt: TGCGCCAGCAGCCAAGGGCCAGGGGGGTTTTTAACTGGGGCCAACGTCCTGACTTTC
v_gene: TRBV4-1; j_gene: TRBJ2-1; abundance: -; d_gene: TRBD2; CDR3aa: CASSQDQLAGGELHINEQFF; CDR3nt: TGCGCCAGCAGCCAAGACCAGCTAGCGGGAGGTGAGCTACATATCAATGAGCAGTTCTTC
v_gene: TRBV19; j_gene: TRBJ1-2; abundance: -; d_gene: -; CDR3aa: CASRELLLSDGYTF; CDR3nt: TGTGCCAGTCGGGAGCTTCTTCTCTCTGATGGCTACACCTTC
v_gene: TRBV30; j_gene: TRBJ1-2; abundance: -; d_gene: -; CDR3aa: CAWRGPRYGYTF; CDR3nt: TGTGCCTGGCGCGGGCCGCGCTATGGCTACACCTTC
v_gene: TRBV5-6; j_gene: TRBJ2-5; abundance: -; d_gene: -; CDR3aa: CASRSGETQYF; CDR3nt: TGTGCCAGCAGGTCCGGGGAGACCCAGTACTTC
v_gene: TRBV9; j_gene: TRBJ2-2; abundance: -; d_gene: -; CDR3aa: CASSDLVGETRELFF; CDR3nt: TGTGCCAGCAGCGATTTAGTTGGGGAGACCCGGGAGCTGTTTTTT